This TCR beta chain originates from a study of blood T cells in healthy people across ages. Isolating PBMCs gave at least 6.5 million of these cells per sample. Total RNA was extracted at no less than 5.5 micrograms per sample. Next came a second PCR, run for about 7 to 11 cycles, which used a sample-barcoded 5' primer along with a J-beta primer mix. TCRdb processed the 5' RACE reads anew with MiXCR; each CDR3 protein has one entry. This table has roughly 500,000 distinct CDR3 sequences, about 25% appearing once. CDR1 and CDR2 from the germline V gene are SNHLY and FYNNEI. This CDR3 region has 13 residues. Trimming removed 10 bases from V and 4 bases from J, with 14 bases in between. These sequences were also reported in another study, on T cells of mothers and their children. That work adds: The second PCR used the M1S primer, and this primer added sample barcodes and 2-4 random nucleotides.

This TCR derives from a boy younger than 18 in good health. The V and J genes are TRBV2 and TRBJ1-5; D ambiguous. The sequenced sample consisted of blood. The CDR3 here is CATSRLGNQPQHF. The CDR3 DNA is TGTGCCACCTCCCGCCTGGGGAATCAGCCCCAGCATTTT.